Shown below are 15 T cell receptor beta chains from a single sample sequenced in a study of identical twins. MiXCR was run by TCRdb on the 5' RACE reads, yielding one entry per CDR3 protein. The sample holds 600,000 to 700,000 distinct CDR3 sequences, around 20% seen once. The same data also contributed to another study, on T cells expressing NK-cell markers.

The sample consisted of PBMCs. These receptors came from a woman between 18 and 30 years old in good health.

V is TRBV2 and J is TRBJ2-5; the D gene is possibly TRBD2 (6 bases). The germline CDR1 and CDR2 sequences are SNHLY and FYNNEI. The CDR3 runs 15 residues. V shed 4 bases and J shed 1 base, with 13 bases lying between them. CDR3 coding DNA: TGTGCCAGCAGTGCCTATGGTAGCGGCCAAGAGACCCAGTACTTC. The encoded protein is CASSAYGSGQETQYF.

V usage is TRBV2 and J usage is TRBJ2-2; no clear D. V was pared by 0 bases and J by 4 bases, with 3 bases between. The CDR3 is 13 amino acids. Germline loops: CDR1 SNHLY, CDR2 FYNNEI. The CDR3 protein is CASSEAVTGELFF. Written as DNA, the CDR3 is TGTGCCAGCAGTGAAGCGGTCACCGGGGAGCTGTTTTTT. The full variable domain, its missing parts supplied by reference TRBV2 and TRBJ2-2, is EPEVTQTPSHQVTQMGQEVILRCVPISNHLYFYWYRQILGQKVEFLVSFYNNEISEKSEIFDDQFSVERPDGSNFTLKIRSTKLEDSAMYFCASSEAVTGELFFGEGSRLTVL.

The genes are TRBV20-1 and TRBJ1-6; 8 nucleotides agree with TRBD1. V dropped 0 bases and J dropped 6; count of bases not matched to a gene: 10. The germline V gene has CDR1 DFQATT and CDR2 SNEGSKA (reference sequence). This CDR3 is built from 17 residues. In DNA, the CDR3 is TGCAGTGCTAGAGAAGGCGGACAGGGACCAAGTAATTCACCCCTCCACTTT. This sequence encodes CSAREGGQGPSNSPLHF.

This clonotype has a handful of counts. CDR3 amino acids: CASSLATGAGLAGGSSDTQYF. CDR3 DNA sequence: TGTGCCAGCAGTTTAGCAACAGGAGCGGGACTAGCGGGAGGTTCCTCAGATACGCAGTATTTT. V gene TRBV12-3 or TRBV12-4 combines with J gene TRBJ2-3; 15 nucleotides align to TRBD2. Unmatched junction bases numbered 14, after V lost 0 bases and J lost 4 bases. The CDR3 is made up of 21 amino acids.

This chain links TRBV5-6 with TRBJ1-2, with D perhaps TRBD1 (6 bases). The CDR3 consists of 13 residues. V lost 4 bases and J lost 4, with 11 bases in between. Germline values: CDR1 SGHDT, CDR2 YYEEEE. The CDR3 spells CASSMTGGYGYTF. In DNA form, the CDR3 reads TGTGCCAGCAGCATGACAGGAGGCTATGGCTACACCTTC.

Many counts were recorded for this clonotype. J is TRBJ2-7 and V is TRBV27; D is unclear. Germline-derived CDR1 and CDR2 are MNHEY and SMNVEV (reference sequence). Between the trimmed V and J ends, which lost 6 bases and 5 bases, there was a span of 11 bases. The CDR3 totals 12 residues. For the CDR3, the DNA is TGTGCCAGCAGCTCCTATGGGGACGAGCAGTACTTC. Protein product: CASSSYGDEQYF.

This chain joins TRBV5-6 and TRBJ2-7, with D hard to call. The length of the CDR3 is 14 residues. Germline CDR1 and CDR2: SGHDT and YYEEEE. V dropped 2 bases and J dropped 4 bases, with 13 bases sitting between them. The CDR3 protein is CASSFDQKRYEQYF. The CDR3, as DNA: TGTGCCAGCAGCTTTGACCAGAAACGATACGAGCAGTACTTC.

This clonotype was observed at least ten times. The V gene is TRBV5-6, the J gene TRBJ2-3; no clear D gene. The CDR3 length is 15 residues. V was trimmed by 3 bases and J by 0 bases, leaving 11 bases between them. Looked up from germline, CDR1 is SGHDT and CDR2 is YYEEEE. CDR3 sequence (DNA): TGTGCCAGCAGCTACGGAGATTTTAGCACAGATACGCAGTATTTT. Protein: CASSYGDFSTDTQYF. Looking up the rest from reference TRBV5-6 and TRBJ2-3 gives the full variable domain: DAGVTQSPTHLIKTRGQQVTLRCSPKSGHDTVSWYQQALGQGPQFIFQYYEEEERQRGNFPDRFSGHQFPNYSSELNVNALLLGDSALYLCASSYGDFSTDTQYFGPGTRLTVL.

This clonotype was counted only a few times. The CDR3 loop is CASSVSINSEQFF. Written as DNA, the CDR3 is TGTGCCAGCAGCGTCTCGATAAACAGTGAGCAGTTCTTC. The rearrangement links TRBV9 to TRBJ2-1; D remains unclear. V was cut by 2 bases and J by 9 bases, with 12 bases left in between. The CDR3 is 13 residues long. Looked up from germline, CDR1 is SGDLS and CDR2 is YYNGEE.

This clonotype turned up a few times. CDR3 in amino acids: CASSEWRAVTYEQYF. The CDR3 region has the DNA TGTGCCAGCAGTGAATGGCGGGCCGTTACCTACGAGCAGTACTTC. The chain carries TRBV2 and TRBJ2-7, with D possibly being TRBD2 (5 bases). The V end lost 2 bases, the J end lost 2 bases, and 13 bases lay between the germline ends. Per germline, CDR1 SNHLY and CDR2 FYNNEI. This CDR3 contains 15 residues.

This clonotype was found many times. The chain uses TRBV12-3 or TRBV12-4 and TRBJ1-2, with a tentative D call TRBD1 (6 bases). V was cut by 5 bases and J by 6 bases, with 10 bases left in between. The CDR3 contains 12 residues. The CDR3 bases are TGTGCCAGCAGTCTACAGGGTAATGGCTACACCTTC. Translating it yields CASSLQGNGYTF.

This clonotype was picked up many times. The chain uses TRBV9 and TRBJ1-3, with 7 bases fitting TRBD1. The germline CDR1 and CDR2 sequences are SGDLS and YYNGEE. Trimming at V came to 3 bases and at J to 10 bases, leaving 13 bases not matched to a gene. The CDR3 is made up of 15 amino acids. CDR3 DNA sequence: TGTGCCAGCAGCGCAAACAGGGGAGGAATCGGGACCATATATTTT. Protein: CASSANRGGIGTIYF.

J is TRBJ2-1 and V is TRBV20-1; the match to TRBD2 covers 12 bases. V trimming: 4 bases; J trimming: 9 bases; junction bases outside the gene matches: 7. The V gene's germline CDR1 is DFQATT and CDR2 SNEGSKA (reference sequence). The CDR3 is 14 amino acids. CDR3 protein: CSATPTSGGIEQFF. CDR3 sequence (DNA): TGCAGTGCTACCCCGACTAGCGGGGGTATTGAGCAGTTCTTC.

The chain combines TRBV5-1 with TRBJ2-5; the D gene is possibly TRBD2 (5 bases). This CDR3 is 15 amino acids long. Trimming left V 4 bases short and J 5 bases short, with 18 bases between. The germline CDR1 and CDR2 sequences are SGHRS and YFSETQ. In DNA form, the CDR3 reads TGCGCCAGCAGCGACGTTGGTTGGGGAGTTGAGACCCAGTACTTC. This gives the protein CASSDVGWGVETQYF.

The chain couples TRBV20-1 to TRBJ2-7; possibly TRBD2 for D (5 bases). CDR1 and CDR2 from the germline V gene are DFQATT and SNEGSKA (reference sequence). V lost 4 bases and J 0 bases, leaving 10 bases between the germline ends. The length of the CDR3 is 13 residues. The CDR3 spells CSAMRGLSYEQYF. CDR3 in DNA: TGCAGTGCTATGCGAGGGCTCTCCTACGAGCAGTACTTC.